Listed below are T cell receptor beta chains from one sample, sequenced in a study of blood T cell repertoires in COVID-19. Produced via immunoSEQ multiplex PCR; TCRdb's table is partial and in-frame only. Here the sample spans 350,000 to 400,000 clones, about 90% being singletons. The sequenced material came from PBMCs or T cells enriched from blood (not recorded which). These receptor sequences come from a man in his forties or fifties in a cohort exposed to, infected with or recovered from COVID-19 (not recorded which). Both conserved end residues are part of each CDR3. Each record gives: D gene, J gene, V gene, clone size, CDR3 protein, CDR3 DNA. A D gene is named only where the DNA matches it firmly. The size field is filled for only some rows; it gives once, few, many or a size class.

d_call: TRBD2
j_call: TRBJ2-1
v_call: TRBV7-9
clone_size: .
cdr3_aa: CASSLAGLAGGPIDEQFF
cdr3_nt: TGTGCCAGCAGCTTAGCGGGACTAGCGGGAGGGCCGATCGATGAGCAGTTCTTC

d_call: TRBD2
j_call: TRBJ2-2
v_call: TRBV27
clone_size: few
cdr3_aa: CASTPSFGRTLAGDTGELFF
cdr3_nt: TGTGCCAGCACCCCATCCTTCGGGCGGACGCTAGCGGGAGACACCGGGGAGCTGTTTTTT

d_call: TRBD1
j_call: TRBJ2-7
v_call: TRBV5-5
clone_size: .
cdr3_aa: CASSLAGTGAYEQYF
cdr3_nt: TGTGCCAGCAGCTTGGCCGGGACAGGGGCCTACGAGCAGTACTTC

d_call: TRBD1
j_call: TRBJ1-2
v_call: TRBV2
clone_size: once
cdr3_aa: CASMSDREVGYTF
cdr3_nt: TGTGCCAGCATGAGTGACAGGGAGGTTGGCTACACCTTC

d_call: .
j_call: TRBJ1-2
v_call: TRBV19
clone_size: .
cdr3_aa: CASSGILRGYTF
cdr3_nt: TGTGCCAGTAGCGGGATCCTACGTGGCTACACCTTC

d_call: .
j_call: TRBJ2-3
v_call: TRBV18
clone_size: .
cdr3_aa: CASSPPAGGGTDTQYF
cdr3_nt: TGTGCCAGCTCACCACCGGCAGGGGGAGGTACAGATACGCAGTATTTT

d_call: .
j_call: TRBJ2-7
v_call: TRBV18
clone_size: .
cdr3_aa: CASSPSSHEQYF
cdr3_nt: TGTGCCAGCTCACCAAGCTCCCACGAGCAGTACTTC

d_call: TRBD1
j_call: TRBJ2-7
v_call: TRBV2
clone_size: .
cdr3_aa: CASTQGAYEQYF
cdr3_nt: TGTGCCAGCACGCAGGGGGCGTACGAGCAGTACTTC

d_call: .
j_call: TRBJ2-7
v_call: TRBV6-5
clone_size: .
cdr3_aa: CASVVSFSYEQYF
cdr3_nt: TGTGCCAGCGTTGTGTCGTTCTCCTACGAGCAGTACTTC

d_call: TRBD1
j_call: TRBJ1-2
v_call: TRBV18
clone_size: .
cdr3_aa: CASSSGQEGGYTF
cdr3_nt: TGTGCCAGCTCATCCGGACAGGAAGGTGGCTACACCTTC

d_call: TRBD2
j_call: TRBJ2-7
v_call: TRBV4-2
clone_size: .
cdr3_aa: CASSQDGTSGSYEQYF
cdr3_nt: TGTGCCAGCAGCCAAGACGGGACTAGCGGGAGTTACGAGCAGTACTTC

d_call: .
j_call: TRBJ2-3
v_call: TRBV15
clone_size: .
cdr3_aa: CATSRDQGRYTQYF
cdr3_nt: TGTGCCACCAGCAGAGATCAGGGGCGGTATACGCAGTATTTT

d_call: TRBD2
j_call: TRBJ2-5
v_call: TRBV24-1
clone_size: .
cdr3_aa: CATSDPGLAGGKETQYF
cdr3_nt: TGTGCCACCAGTGATCCAGGACTAGCGGGGGGGAAAGAGACCCAGTACTTC

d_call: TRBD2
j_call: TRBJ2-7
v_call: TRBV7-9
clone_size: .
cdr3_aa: CASSLRGGSGHEQYF
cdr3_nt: TGTGCCAGCAGCTTAAGGGGAGGTAGCGGGCACGAGCAGTACTTC

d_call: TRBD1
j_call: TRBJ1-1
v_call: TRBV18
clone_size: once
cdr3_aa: CASSPPGQVETEAFF
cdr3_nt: TGTGCCAGCTCACCACCGGGACAGGTTGAGACTGAAGCTTTCTTT

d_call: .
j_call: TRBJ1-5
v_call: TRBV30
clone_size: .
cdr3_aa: CAWTGGGNQPQHF
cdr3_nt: TGTGCCTGGACCGGGGGGGGCAATCAGCCCCAGCATTTT

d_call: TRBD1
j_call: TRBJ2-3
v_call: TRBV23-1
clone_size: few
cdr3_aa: CASSPLYTGQGSTDTQYF
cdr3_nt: TGCGCCAGCAGCCCACTATATACCGGACAGGGGAGCACAGATACGCAGTATTTT

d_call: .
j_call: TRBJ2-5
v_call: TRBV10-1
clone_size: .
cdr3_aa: CASSEDRLQETQYF
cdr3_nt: TGCGCCAGCAGTGAGGACCGACTCCAAGAGACCCAGTACTTC

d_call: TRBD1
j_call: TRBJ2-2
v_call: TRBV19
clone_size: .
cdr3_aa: CASSTDRASGELFF
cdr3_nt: TGTGCCAGTAGTACTGACAGGGCCTCCGGGGAGCTGTTTTTT

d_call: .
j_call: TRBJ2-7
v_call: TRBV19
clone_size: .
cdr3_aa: CASSIDRDVYEQYF
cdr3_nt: TGTGCCAGTAGTATAGACCGGGATGTTTACGAGCAGTACTTC

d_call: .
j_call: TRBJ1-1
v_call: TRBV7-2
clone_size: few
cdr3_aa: CASSLGEVYTEAFF
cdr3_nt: TGTGCCAGCAGCTTAGGGGAGGTATACACTGAAGCTTTCTTT

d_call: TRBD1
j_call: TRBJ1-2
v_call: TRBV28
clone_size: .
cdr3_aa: CASSLTTGSLKNNYGYTF
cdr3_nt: TGTGCCAGCAGTTTAACGACAGGGAGCTTAAAAAATAACTATGGCTACACCTTC

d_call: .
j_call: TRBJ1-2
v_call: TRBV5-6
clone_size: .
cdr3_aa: CASSLVPQGNYGYTF
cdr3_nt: TGTGCCAGCAGCTTGGTGCCCCAGGGGAACTATGGCTACACCTTC

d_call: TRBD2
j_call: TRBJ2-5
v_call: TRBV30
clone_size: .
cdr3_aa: CAWTGWGSSGRAQETQYF
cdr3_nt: TGTGCCTGGACGGGTTGGGGCTCTAGCGGGAGAGCTCAAGAGACCCAGTACTTC

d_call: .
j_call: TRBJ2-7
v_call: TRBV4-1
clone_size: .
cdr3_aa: CASSQGTAYSYEQYF
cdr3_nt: TGCGCCAGCAGCCAAGGGACTGCATATTCCTACGAGCAGTACTTC

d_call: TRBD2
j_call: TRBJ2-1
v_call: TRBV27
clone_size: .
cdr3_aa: CASSSSGLAANNEQFF
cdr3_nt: TGTGCCAGCAGTTCCTCGGGACTAGCGGCCAACAATGAGCAGTTCTTC

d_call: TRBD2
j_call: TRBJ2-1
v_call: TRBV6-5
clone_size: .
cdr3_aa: CASSYVAGGWNEQFF
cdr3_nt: TGTGCCAGCAGTTACGTCGCGGGAGGATGGAATGAGCAGTTCTTC

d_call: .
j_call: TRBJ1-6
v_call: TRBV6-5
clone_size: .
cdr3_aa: CASSYLLGRNSPLHF
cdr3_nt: TGTGCCAGCAGTTACCTCCTTGGCCGTAATTCACCCCTCCACTTT

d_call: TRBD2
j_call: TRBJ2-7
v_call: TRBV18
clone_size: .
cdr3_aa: CASSPLAGGYEQYF
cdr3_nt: TGTGCCAGCTCACCCCTAGCGGGAGGTTACGAGCAGTACTTC

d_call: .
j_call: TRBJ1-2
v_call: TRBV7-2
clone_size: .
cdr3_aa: CASSLVGVNYGYTF
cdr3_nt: TGTGCCAGCAGCTTAGTAGGGGTTAACTATGGCTACACCTTC

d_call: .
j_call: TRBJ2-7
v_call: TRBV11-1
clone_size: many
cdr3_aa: CASSLEQGGRYEQYF
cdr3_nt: TGTGCCAGCAGCTTAGAGCAGGGCGGCCGATACGAGCAGTACTTC

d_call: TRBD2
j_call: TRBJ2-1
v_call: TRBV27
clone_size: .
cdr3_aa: CASSFLGLAGGSYNEQFF
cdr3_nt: TGTGCCAGCAGTTTCCTGGGACTAGCGGGAGGATCCTACAATGAGCAGTTCTTC

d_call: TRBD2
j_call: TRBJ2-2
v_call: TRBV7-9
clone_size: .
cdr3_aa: CASSLLGDYYTGELFF
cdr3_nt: TGTGCCAGCAGCTTGCTGGGGGACTATTACACCGGGGAGCTGTTTTTT